This T cell receptor beta chain was sequenced for a study of T cells expressing NK-cell markers (dated by TCRdb to 2019 to 2021). In the study overall: TCR beta-chain repertoires were profiled in sorted CD3+CD56+NKG2C+, CD3+CD56+NKG2C- and CD3+CD56-NKG2C+ T-cell subsets from about 8 donors. Of the eight sequenced donors, seven were found to be HCMV-seropositive and one was found to be HCMV-seronegative. The eight sequenced donors were randomly selected healthy volunteers, three men and five women. Sequencing of the libraries produced 2 x 150 bp reads on Illumina HiSeq 2000/2500, MiSeq or NextSeq. The paper's findings and limits, for the study overall: Those dominant clonotypes were again the most abundant among CD3+CD56-NKG2C+ cells in a handful of donors, at roughly 28.3-65%. It remained unclear whether the expanded NKG2C-expressing T cell clones were specific for HCMV antigens. For five or six donors, the dominant CD3+CD56+NKG2C+ clonotypes were among the top 10 CD8+ clonotypes and accounted for roughly 1.0-8% of CD8+ T cells.

About this clonotype itself: The antigen it recognizes is unknown.

TCRdb shows the sequencer as Illumina HiSeq 2000. 5'RACE template switching, by which a universal primer site and unique molecular identifiers were added, was used to make TCR beta cDNA libraries. Priming for cDNA synthesis came from the TCR beta constant segment, and two successive PCR amplification steps followed. In the paper's pipeline: MIGEC handled demultiplexing of the reads and grouping by UMI, while MiTCR was used to assemble and quantify clonotypes. To remove erroneous sequences, TCR cDNA sequences were retained only when supported by two or more reads. The tcR package was used for downstream repertoire analysis, with clonotypes matched between fractions based on CDR3 nucleotide sequence plus V segment. VDJmatch was used to annotate antigen specificity against VDJdb, with one amino acid substitution allowed in CDR3. Reprocessed by TCRdb, the reads give a single entry per CDR3 protein sequence, without DNA. The authors' filters were not applied to this entry. The table for this sample shows some 450,000 distinct CDR3 sequences. 7.3% of the sample lies in the top ten.

From cysteine to phenylalanine, the CDR3 is 11 amino acids long. Only the protein sequence is given. The germline V gene specifies SGHDT as CDR1 and YYEEEE as CDR2. HCMV serostatus was determined by detecting HCMV-specific IgG in serum with a commercial ELISA kit. Peripheral blood mononuclear cells were isolated from blood by Ficoll density gradient centrifugation. The source of this sequence is a woman between 18 and 70 years old in good health. The rearrangement joined TRBV5-6 to TRBJ2-7; TCRdb returns TRBD2, unconfirmable since there is no DNA. The sample taken for sequencing was blood T cells: a sorted CD56 or NKG2C T cell subset, CD4+ or CD8+ T cells, or bulk PBMC T cells (not recorded which). CDR3 sequence: CASSLGREEYF.